Only a few counts were recorded for the clone carrying this T cell receptor beta chain. What it binds is unknown. CDR3 size: 17 residues. The germline V gene has CDR1 SEHNR and CDR2 FQNEAQ (reference sequence). Trimming cost V 2 bases and J 1 base; bases outside gene matches: 8. Other autoimmune diseases, uncontrolled infections, pregnancy or lactation led to the exclusion of patients. This sample is drawn from a study of Graves' ophthalmopathy and Graves' hyperthyroidism. Study details: Hyperthyroidism is called stable when no ophthalmopathy develops within 18 months of follow-up.

The authors amplified TCR beta CDR3 regions, and they did so from RNA transcripts for repertoire sequencing. Scientists carried out first-round RT-PCR using HTBI primers and then a second-round multiplex PCR. TCRdb re-called the multiplex PCR reads with MiXCR, one entry per CDR3 protein. The table has around 1,200,000 distinct CDR3 sequences, about 40% seen once. Notes on the study in general: This model predicted ophthalmopathy progression (sensitivity around 70%, specificity 72% to 80%).

What was sequenced was peripheral blood or thyroid tissue (not recorded which). The sequence derives from an adult man with Graves' hyperthyroidism. This chain connects TRBV7-9 to TRBJ1-5; 7 nucleotides agree with TRBD1. The CDR3 here is CASSLIQGKTSNQPQHF. CDR3 DNA sequence: TGTGCCAGCAGCTTAATACAGGGGAAGACAAGCAATCAGCCCCAGCATTTT.